This T cell receptor (beta chain) appears in the sequencing data of a study of cytomegalovirus exposure and HLA in healthy donors. Study-wide findings and caveats: V- and J-gene trimming of TCR beta was linked (in a later analysis) to a missense DCLRE1C variant. Presence/absence analyses rested on an assumption that sequencing depth was roughly uniform across donors.

This PCR relied on a set of 60 Vbeta primers and 13 Jbeta primers. The assay was immunoSEQ multiplex PCR, and TCRdb's table has in-frame clones only and misses some. The sample includes about 180,000 clones, approximately 80% of them seen just once. The CDR3 length is 17 residues. Germline V gene data show CDR1 as SSHAT and CDR2 as FNYEAQ (reference sequence). As regards this clone: Its target is not known. A read error may account for a junction end that differs from germline.

V usage is TRBV7-7 and J usage is TRBJ2-5, with D uncertain. This sequence was found in a woman in her 50s in good health and CMV-seronegative. Sequencing input: PBMCs. CDR3 nucleotide sequence: TGTGCTAGCAGACACACCCAGGCTCGTTGGTACCAAGAGACCCAGTACTTC. Translated: CASRHTQARWYQETQYF.